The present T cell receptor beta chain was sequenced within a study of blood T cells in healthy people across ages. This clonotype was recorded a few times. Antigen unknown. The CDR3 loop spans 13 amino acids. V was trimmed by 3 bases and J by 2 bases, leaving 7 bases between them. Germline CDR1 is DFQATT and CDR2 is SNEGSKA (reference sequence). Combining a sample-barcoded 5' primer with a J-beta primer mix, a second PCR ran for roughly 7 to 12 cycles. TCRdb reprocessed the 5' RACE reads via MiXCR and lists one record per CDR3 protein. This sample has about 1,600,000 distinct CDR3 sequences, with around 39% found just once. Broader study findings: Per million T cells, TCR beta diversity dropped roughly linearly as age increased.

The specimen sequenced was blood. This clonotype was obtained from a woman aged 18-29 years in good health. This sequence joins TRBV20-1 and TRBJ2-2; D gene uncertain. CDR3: CSASPQNTGELFF. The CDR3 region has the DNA TGCAGTGCTAGCCCCCAAAACACCGGGGAGCTGTTTTTT.